These 14 T cell receptor beta chains share one sample of origin, sequenced in a study of shared clonotypes between healthy human individuals. Measured with immunoSEQ multiplex PCR; TCRdb has only the in-frame clones, and not every one. Counted here are approximately 320,000 clones, 80% to 90% occurring once; the ten biggest clones make up around 15%. Sequenced material: memory CD8+ T cells sorted from blood. The subset was: CD45RO+ cells pooled with CCR7-negative TemRA cells. These receptors were collected from a man younger than 30 in good health.

This chain joins TRBV9 and TRBJ2-3; D is undetermined. Trimming cost V 0 bases and J 4 bases, with 9 bases left between them. Germline-derived CDR1 and CDR2 are SGDLS and YYNGEE. CDR3 length: 14 residues. The CDR3 sequence: CASSVETGADTQYF. CDR3 coding DNA: TGTGCCAGCAGCGTAGAGACGGGCGCAGATACGCAGTATTTT.

This chain joins TRBV5-6 and TRBJ2-7; unclear D gene. Deletions cut 1 base from V and 0 bases from J, with 5 bases between. The CDR3 consists of 13 residues. Germline-derived CDR1 and CDR2 are SGHDT and YYEEEE. CDR3 residues: CASSLRDSYEQYF. CDR3 nucleotides: TGTGCCAGCAGCTTGCGAGACTCCTACGAGCAGTACTTC.

In its sample, this clone was seen many times. The chain is built from TRBV27 and TRBJ2-1; 11 positions agree with TRBD2. This CDR3 contains 16 residues. The V gene's germline CDR1 is MNHEY and CDR2 SMNVEV (reference sequence). Losses at the gene ends were 2 bases for V and 4 bases for J; bases not matched to a gene: 4. The CDR3 DNA is TGTGCCAGCAGTTTAGCCGGGACTAGCGGATACAATGAGCAGTTCTTC. Protein: CASSLAGTSGYNEQFF.

This clone was found once. This chain joins TRBV9 and TRBJ1-1; D gene unclear. Trimming removed 5 bases from V and 4 bases from J, with 9 bases in between. Germline CDR1 SGDLS, CDR2 YYNGEE. The CDR3 covers 12 residues. CDR3 amino acids: CASRGSGTEAFF. CDR3 DNA: TGTGCCAGCAGGGGGTCCGGCACTGAAGCTTTCTTT.

The gene calls are TRBV6-5 and TRBJ2-1; 7 bases match TRBD1. In germline, CDR1 is MNHEY, CDR2 SVGAGI. The CDR3 sequence is 15 residues long. V trimming: 2 bases; J trimming: 4 bases; junction bases outside the gene matches: 5. The CDR3 sequence: CASSYRTGYYNEQFF. CDR3 nucleotide sequence: TGTGCCAGCAGTTACCGGACAGGTTATTACAATGAGCAGTTCTTC.

This sequence joins TRBV19 and TRBJ1-6; D perhaps matches TRBD1 (6 bases). Trimming cost V 2 bases and J 10 bases, with 12 bases left between them. This CDR3 comprises 14 residues. Germline values: CDR1 LNHDA, CDR2 SQIVND (reference sequence). CDR3 in amino acids: CASSIRTAESPLHF. The CDR3 nucleotides are TGTGCCAGTAGTATAAGGACAGCAGAATCACCCCTCCACTTT. Combining the CDR3 with reference TRBV19 and TRBJ1-6 gives the whole variable domain DGGITQSPKYLFRKEGQNVTLSCEQNLNHDAMYWYRQDPGQGLRLIYYSQIVNDFQKGDIAEGYSVSREKKESFPLTVTSAQKNPTAFYLCASSIRTAESPLHFGNGTRLTVT.

In the case of this clone: Other DNA sequences in this specimen translate into the identical CDR3. The rearrangement uses TRBV9 and TRBJ2-7; the match to TRBD2 covers 8 bases. Germline V gene lookup returns CDR1 SGDLS and CDR2 YYNGEE. There are 14 residues in the CDR3. Losses at the gene ends were 2 bases for V and 2 bases for J; bases not matched to a gene: 3. The CDR3 is CASSVSGGPYEQYF. The CDR3 DNA sequence: TGTGCCAGCAGCGTCAGCGGGGGTCCCTACGAGCAGTACTTC.

About this clone: An end of the junction differs from the germline gene, which may be a read error. The chain carries TRBV7-7 and TRBJ2-7, with 10 bases fitting TRBD1. Germline-derived CDR1 and CDR2 are SSHAT and FNYEAQ (reference sequence). The CDR3 is 14 residues long. The DNA for the CDR3 is TGTGCTAGCAGCCCCGGGACAGGGGCTCACGAGCAGTACTTC. Its protein is CASSPGTGAHEQYF.

The gene calls are TRBV27 and TRBJ1-1; D remains ambiguous. The germline V gene encodes CDR1 MNHEY and CDR2 SMNVEV (reference sequence). Trimming removed 1 base at V and 1 base at J, with 7 bases between. The CDR3 has 14 residues. The CDR3 loop is CASSLFGWNTEAFF. CDR3 in DNA: TGTGCCAGCAGTTTATTCGGCTGGAACACTGAAGCTTTCTTT.

The chain combines TRBV13 with TRBJ2-1, with D tentatively TRBD1 or TRBD2 (5 bases each). Per germline, CDR1 PRHDT and CDR2 FYEKMQ (reference sequence). The CDR3 is made up of 19 amino acids. Trimming removed 6 bases from V and 7 bases from J, with 31 bases in between. The CDR3 spells CASSSILKSGLMGQNEQFF. CDR3 nucleotides: TGTGCCAGCAGTTCTATACTAAAATCGGGGCTTATGGGGCAAAATGAGCAGTTCTTC.

V and J are TRBV6-1 and TRBJ2-3, with unresolved D. Between the trimmed V and J ends, which lost 7 bases and 4 bases, there was a span of 6 bases. Germline V lookup: CDR1 MNHNS, CDR2 SASEGT. This CDR3 is 11 amino acids long. The CDR3, as DNA: TGTGCCAGCATCGAGTCAGATACGCAGTATTTT. Translating it yields CASIESDTQYF.

The chain couples TRBV18 to TRBJ2-7, with D uncertain. V was shortened by 2 bases and J by 5 bases, with 10 bases between the two germline ends. The CDR3 loop spans 13 amino acids. Germline loops: CDR1 KGHSH, CDR2 LQKENI. CDR3 protein: CASSPAVFHEQYF. The CDR3 bases are TGTGCCAGCTCACCAGCAGTATTCCACGAGCAGTACTTC.

The CDR3 protein is CASSVEASPNEQFF. The CDR3, as DNA: TGTGCCAGCAGCGTAGAGGCTAGCCCCAATGAGCAGTTCTTC. The rearrangement uses TRBV9 and TRBJ2-1; weak D call: TRBD2 (5 bases). Looked up from germline, CDR1 is SGDLS and CDR2 is YYNGEE. Trimming left V 0 bases short and J 6 bases short, with 10 bases between. CDR3 length: 14 amino acids.

V gene TRBV9 combines with J gene TRBJ2-3; tentative D call: TRBD2 (6 bases). Germline V CDR1 and CDR2: SGDLS, YYNGEE. There are 15 residues in the CDR3. Between the trimmed V and J ends, which lost 0 bases and 6 bases, there was a span of 14 bases. CDR3 bases: TGTGCCAGCAGCGTAGCTCGGCGGGGTGGGGATACGCAGTATTTT. Protein product: CASSVARRGGDTQYF.